Listed here is a single TCR beta chain. The CDR3 spans 15 residues. Deletions cut 5 bases from V and 6 bases from J, with 16 bases between. Germline V gene data show CDR1 as SEHNR and CDR2 as FQNEAQ (reference sequence). This sample is part of a study of OX40 agonist ivuxolimab in advanced cancers. Profiling relied on immunoSEQ multiplex PCR, and the TCRdb table lists in-frame clones only, not all of them. This sample carries about 82,000 clones, roughly 90% of them seen once, and the ten largest clones take over 0.3%. The sequence came from an adult with an advanced solid tumor such as melanoma, head and neck, liver or kidney cancer. Sequenced material: CD4+ or CD8+ T cells sorted from blood, taken in a trial of the OX40 agonist ivuxolimab. The chain employs TRBV7-9 and TRBJ1-4, with no clear D. The DNA of the CDR3 is TGTGCCAGCAGCACCGACGGCCGGGAGGATGAAAAACTGTTTTTT. This translates into CASSTDGREDEKLFF.